This entry describes one T cell receptor (beta chain). This table comes from immunoSEQ multiplex PCR, and its TCRdb copy is limited to in-frame clones, with some not included. The table has a few hundred thousand clones, around 89% seen once. The data belong to a study of blood T cell repertoires in COVID-19. Background on the study: Collection of acute and convalescent COVID-19 samples took place in the United States, Italy and Spain. From T cells, B-cell-depleted T cells, or PBMCs came the material, which was cDNA or gDNA.

Recruits, aged roughly 18 to 100 years, lived in 24 US areas. The study recruited exposed participants who had met a COVID-19 case within 2 weeks before entry. The V segment lost 0 bases and the J segment 3 bases; nucleotides outside the gene matches: 9. Germline loops: CDR1 SGHRS, CDR2 YFSETQ. This CDR3 contains 18 residues. Sequenced input: PBMCs or T cells enriched from blood (not recorded which). This receptor was identified in a man under 40 who had been exposed to COVID-19. The J gene is TRBJ2-1, the V gene TRBV5-1, with 10 bases aligning to TRBD2. In DNA form, the CDR3 reads TGCGCCAGCAGCTTGGAACTAGCGGGGCCTACTAACTACAATGAGCAGTTCTTC. It translates to CASSLELAGPTNYNEQFF.